This TCR beta chain was documented in a study of shared clonotypes between healthy human individuals. Trimming shortened V by 2 bases and J by 5 bases, and 18 bases separated the two germline ends. Germline V gene lookup returns CDR1 SSHAT and CDR2 FNYEAQ (reference sequence). The CDR3 spans 16 residues. A split of CD4+ cells into CD45RA+ naive and CD45RA-negative memory subsets was performed. The data were produced by immunoSEQ multiplex PCR, yet TCRdb's version contains in-frame clones alone and is incomplete. The sample has approximately 2.3 million clones, approximately 95% seen once. The sequence was obtained from a man aged 18-30 years in good health. Some clones in this sample may be carry-over from other donors' samples. The chain recombines TRBV7-7 with TRBJ2-5; D is perhaps TRBD1 (6 bases). Sequencing was done on a sample of naive CD4+ T cells from PBMCs. Noted subset: CD45RA+ positively selected. CDR3: CASSLFHGRGSETQYF. CDR3 sequence (DNA): TGTGCCAGCAGCTTATTTCATGGCAGGGGATCCGAGACCCAGTACTTC. Supplemented by reference TRBV7-7 and TRBJ2-5, the full variable domain reads GAGVSQSPRYKVTKRGQDVTLRCDPISSHATLYWYQQALGQGPEFLTYFNYEAQPDKSGLPSDRFSAERPEGSISTLTIQRTEQRDSAMYRCASSLFHGRGSETQYFGPGTRLLVL.